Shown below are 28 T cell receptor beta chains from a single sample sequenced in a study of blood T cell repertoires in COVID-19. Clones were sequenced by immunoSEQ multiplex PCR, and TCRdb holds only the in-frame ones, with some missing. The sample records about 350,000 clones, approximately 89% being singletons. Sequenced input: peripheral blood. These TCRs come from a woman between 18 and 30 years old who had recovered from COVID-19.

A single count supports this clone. Written as DNA, the CDR3 is TGTGCCAGTAGTATAGCGTCAGCTGGAAACACCATATATTTT. Translated, it gives CASSIASAGNTIYF. The V gene is TRBV19, the J gene TRBJ1-3; D not resolved. The V gene's germline CDR1 is LNHDA and CDR2 SQIVND (reference sequence). Trimming cost V 1 base and J 2 bases, with 6 bases left between them. The CDR3 extends over 14 amino acids.

Here the CDR3 DNA reads TGCGCCAGCAGCTTGGCCCCGGGACAGGGGAACACCGGGGAGCTGTTTTTT. Its translation is CASSLAPGQGNTGELFF. The chain combines TRBV5-1 with TRBJ2-2, with TRBD1 identical over 9 bases. Losses at the gene ends were 0 bases for V and 1 base for J; bases not matched to a gene: 4. Germline lookup yields CDR1 SGHRS and CDR2 YFSETQ. CDR3 length equals 17 residues.

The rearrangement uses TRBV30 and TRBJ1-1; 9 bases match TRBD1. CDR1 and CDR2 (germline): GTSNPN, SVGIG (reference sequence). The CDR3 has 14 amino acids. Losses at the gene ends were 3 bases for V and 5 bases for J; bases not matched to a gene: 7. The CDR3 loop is CAWRADRGGTEAFF. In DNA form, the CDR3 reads TGTGCCTGGAGAGCGGACAGGGGAGGGACTGAAGCTTTCTTT.

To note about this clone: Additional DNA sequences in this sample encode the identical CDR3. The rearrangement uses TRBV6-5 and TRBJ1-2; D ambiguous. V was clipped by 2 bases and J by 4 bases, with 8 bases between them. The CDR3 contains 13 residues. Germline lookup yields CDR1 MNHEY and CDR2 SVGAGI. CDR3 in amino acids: CASSYERGYGYTF. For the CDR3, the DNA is TGTGCCAGCAGTTACGAGCGGGGCTATGGCTACACCTTC.

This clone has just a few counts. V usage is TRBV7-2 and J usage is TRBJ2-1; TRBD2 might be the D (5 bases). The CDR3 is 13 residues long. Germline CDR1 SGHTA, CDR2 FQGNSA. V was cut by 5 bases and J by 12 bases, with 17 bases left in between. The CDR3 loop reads CASSPRTRPGQFF. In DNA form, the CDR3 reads TGTGCCAGCAGCCCTCGGACTCGACCCGGGCAGTTCTTC.

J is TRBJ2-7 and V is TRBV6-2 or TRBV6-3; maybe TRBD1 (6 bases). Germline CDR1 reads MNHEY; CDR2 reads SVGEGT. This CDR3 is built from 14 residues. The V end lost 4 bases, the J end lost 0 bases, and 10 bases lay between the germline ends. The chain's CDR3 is CASSSMGASYEQYV. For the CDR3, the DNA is TGTGCCAGCAGTTCGATGGGGGCCTCCTACGAGCAGTACGTC.

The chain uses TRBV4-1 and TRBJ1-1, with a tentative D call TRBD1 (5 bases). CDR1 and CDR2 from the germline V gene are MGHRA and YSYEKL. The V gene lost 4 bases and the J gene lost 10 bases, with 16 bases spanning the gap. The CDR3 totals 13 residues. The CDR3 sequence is CASSLLHGGGAFF. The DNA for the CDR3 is TGCGCCAGCAGCCTGCTGCATGGGGGGGGAGCTTTCTTT.

DNA for the CDR3: TGTGCCAGCAGTTACGCCGGGGGGGGAGAGACCCAGTACTTC. Translated, it gives CASSYAGGGETQYF. The genes are TRBV6-6 and TRBJ2-5, with 8 nucleotides matching TRBD2. Germline V lookup: CDR1 MNHNY, CDR2 SVGAGI (reference sequence). The length of the CDR3 is 14 residues. Germline trimming cut 2 bases from V and 4 bases from J; bases unmatched to any gene: 3.

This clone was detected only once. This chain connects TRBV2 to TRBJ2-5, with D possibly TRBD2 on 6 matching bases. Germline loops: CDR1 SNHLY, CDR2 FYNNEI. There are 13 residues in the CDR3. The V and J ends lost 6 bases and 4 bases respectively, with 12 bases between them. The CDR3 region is CASRRLERETQYF. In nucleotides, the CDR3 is TGTGCCAGCAGGCGACTAGAACGAGAGACCCAGTACTTC.

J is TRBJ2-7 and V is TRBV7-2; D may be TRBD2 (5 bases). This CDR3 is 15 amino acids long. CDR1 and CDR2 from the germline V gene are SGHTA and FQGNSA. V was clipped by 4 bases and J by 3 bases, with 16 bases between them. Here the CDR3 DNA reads TGTGCCAGCAGCTCGATGGGCGGGCCGGGCTACGAGCAGTACGTC. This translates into CASSSMGGPGYEQYV.

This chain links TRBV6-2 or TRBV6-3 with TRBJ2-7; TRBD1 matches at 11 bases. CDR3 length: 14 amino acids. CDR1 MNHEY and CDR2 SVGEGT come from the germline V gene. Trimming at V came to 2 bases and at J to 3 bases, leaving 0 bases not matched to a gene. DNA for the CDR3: TGTGCCAGCAGTTACGGGACAGGGGGCTACGAGCAGTACGTC. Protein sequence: CASSYGTGGYEQYV.

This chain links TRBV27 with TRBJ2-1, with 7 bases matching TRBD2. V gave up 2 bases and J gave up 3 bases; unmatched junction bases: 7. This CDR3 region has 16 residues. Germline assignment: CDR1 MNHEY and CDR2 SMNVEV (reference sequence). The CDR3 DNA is TGTGCCAGCAGTTTACTTGTGGGAGGGTACTACAATGAGCAGTTCTTC. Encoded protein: CASSLLVGGYYNEQFF.

The CDR3 nucleotides read TGTGCCAGCACGGTAGCCTCTAACAATGAGCAGTTCTTC. It codes for CASTVASNNEQFF. The J gene is TRBJ2-1, the V gene TRBV18; D gene uncertain. The CDR3 spans 13 residues. Trimming took off 8 bases at V and 5 bases at J, with 13 bases between the two ends. Germline CDR1 and CDR2: KGHSH and LQKENI.

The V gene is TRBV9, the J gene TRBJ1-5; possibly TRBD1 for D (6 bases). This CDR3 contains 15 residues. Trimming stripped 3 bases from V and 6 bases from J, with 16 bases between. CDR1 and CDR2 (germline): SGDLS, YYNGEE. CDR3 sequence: CASSARGGRGQPQHF. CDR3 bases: TGTGCCAGCAGCGCCCGTGGGGGCCGGGGTCAGCCCCAGCATTTT.

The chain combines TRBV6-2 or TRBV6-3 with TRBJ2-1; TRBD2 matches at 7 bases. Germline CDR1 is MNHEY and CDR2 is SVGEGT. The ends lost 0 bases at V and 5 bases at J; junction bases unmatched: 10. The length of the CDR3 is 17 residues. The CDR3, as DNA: TGTGCCAGCAGTTACTCCGCGGGAGAGGTAATCAACAATGAGCAGTTCTTC. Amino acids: CASSYSAGEVINNEQFF.

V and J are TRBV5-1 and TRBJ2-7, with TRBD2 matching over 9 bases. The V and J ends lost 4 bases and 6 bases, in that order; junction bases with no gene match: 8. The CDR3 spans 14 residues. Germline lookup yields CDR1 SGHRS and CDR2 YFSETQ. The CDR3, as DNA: TGCGCCAGCAGCGGCCGGACTAGCGAAATCGAGCAGTACGTC. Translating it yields CASSGRTSEIEQYV.

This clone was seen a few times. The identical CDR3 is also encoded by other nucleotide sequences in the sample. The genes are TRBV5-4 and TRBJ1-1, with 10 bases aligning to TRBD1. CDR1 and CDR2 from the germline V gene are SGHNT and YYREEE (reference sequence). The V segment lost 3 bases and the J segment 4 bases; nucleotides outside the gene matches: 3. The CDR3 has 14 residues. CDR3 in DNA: TGTGCCAGCAGCTGGGACAGGGGCAGCACTGAAGCTTTCTTT. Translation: CASSWDRGSTEAFF.

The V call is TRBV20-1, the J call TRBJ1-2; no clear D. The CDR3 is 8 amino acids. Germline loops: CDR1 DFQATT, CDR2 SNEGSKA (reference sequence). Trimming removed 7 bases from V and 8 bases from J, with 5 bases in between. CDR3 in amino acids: CSGPGYTF. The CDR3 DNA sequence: TGCAGTGGGCCCGGCTACACCTTC.

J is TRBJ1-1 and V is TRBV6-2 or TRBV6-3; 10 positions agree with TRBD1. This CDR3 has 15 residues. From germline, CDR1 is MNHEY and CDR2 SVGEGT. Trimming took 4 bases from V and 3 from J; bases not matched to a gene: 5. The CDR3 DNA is TGTGCCAGCAGTTCTCGGGACAGGGGATACACTGAAGCTTTCTTT. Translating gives CASSSRDRGYTEAFF.

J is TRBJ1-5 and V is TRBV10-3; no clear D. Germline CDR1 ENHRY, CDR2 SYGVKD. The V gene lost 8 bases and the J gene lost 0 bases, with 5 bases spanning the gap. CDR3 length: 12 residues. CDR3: CAIAGSNQPQHF. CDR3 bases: TGTGCCATCGCGGGTAGCAATCAGCCCCAGCATTTT.

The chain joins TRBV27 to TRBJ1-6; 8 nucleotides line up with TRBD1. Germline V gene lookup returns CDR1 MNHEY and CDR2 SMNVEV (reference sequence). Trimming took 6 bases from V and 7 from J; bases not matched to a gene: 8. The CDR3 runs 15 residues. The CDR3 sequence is CASRIGTGGNSPLHF. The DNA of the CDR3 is TGTGCCAGCAGGATTGGGACAGGAGGAAATTCACCCCTCCACTTT.

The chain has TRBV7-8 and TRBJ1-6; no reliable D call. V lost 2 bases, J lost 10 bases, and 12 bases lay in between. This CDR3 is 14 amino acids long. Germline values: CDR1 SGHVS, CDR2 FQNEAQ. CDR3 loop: CASSLSETTSPLHF. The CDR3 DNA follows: TGTGCCAGCAGCTTATCTGAAACCACATCACCCCTCCACTTT.

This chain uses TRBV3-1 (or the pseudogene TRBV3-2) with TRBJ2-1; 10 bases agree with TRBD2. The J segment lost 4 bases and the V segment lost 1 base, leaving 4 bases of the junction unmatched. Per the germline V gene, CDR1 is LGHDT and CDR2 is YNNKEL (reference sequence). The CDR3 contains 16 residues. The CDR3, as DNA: TGTGCCAGCAGCCAAGCCCTAGCGGGAGTTTACAATGAGCAGTTCTTC. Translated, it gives CASSQALAGVYNEQFF.

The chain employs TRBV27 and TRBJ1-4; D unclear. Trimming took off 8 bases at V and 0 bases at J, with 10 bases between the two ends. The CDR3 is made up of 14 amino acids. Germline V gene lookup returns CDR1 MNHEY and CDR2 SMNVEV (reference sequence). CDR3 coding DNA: TGTGCCAGCGGGCAGGTCGCAACTAATGAAAAACTGTTTTTT. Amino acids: CASGQVATNEKLFF.

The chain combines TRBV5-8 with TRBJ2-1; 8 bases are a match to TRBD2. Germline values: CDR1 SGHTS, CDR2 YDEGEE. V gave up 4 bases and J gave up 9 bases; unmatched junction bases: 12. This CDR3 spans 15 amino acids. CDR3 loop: CASSPTGTRRSEQFF. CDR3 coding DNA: TGTGCCAGCAGCCCTACCGGGACTAGACGCTCTGAGCAGTTCTTC. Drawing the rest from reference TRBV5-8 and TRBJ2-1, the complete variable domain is EAGVTQSPTHLIKTRGQQATLRCSPISGHTSVYWYQQALGLGLQFLLWYDEGEERNRGNFPPRFSGRQFPNYSSELNVNALELEDSALYLCASSPTGTRRSEQFFGPGTRLTVL.

CDR3 protein: CASSHVGGREVETDTQYF. As DNA, the CDR3 is TGTGCCAGCAGCCATGTCGGGGGGCGGGAGGTTGAAACAGATACGCAGTATTTT. The V gene is TRBV3-1 (or the pseudogene TRBV3-2), the J gene TRBJ2-3; 8 positions agree with TRBD2. The CDR3 covers 18 residues. Trimming at V came to 3 bases and at J to 3 bases, leaving 14 bases not matched to a gene. Germline CDR1 is LGHDT and CDR2 is YNNKEL (reference sequence).

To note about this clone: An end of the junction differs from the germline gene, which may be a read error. The CDR3: CASSLGGTPADF. CDR3 coding DNA: TGTGCCAGCAGCTTAGGTGGGACTCCGGCGGATTTT. The chain has TRBV11-2 and TRBJ2-3, with D perhaps TRBD2 (6 bases). CDR3 length: 12 amino acids. Germline V gene sequence: CDR1 SGHAT, CDR2 FQNNGV.

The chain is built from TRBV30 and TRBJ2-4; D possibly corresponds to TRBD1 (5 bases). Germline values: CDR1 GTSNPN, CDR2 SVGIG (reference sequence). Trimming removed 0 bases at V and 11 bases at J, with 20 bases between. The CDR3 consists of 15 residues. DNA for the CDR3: TGTGCCTGGAGTGTACTTCAGGGTAGGGAAGGGGTTCAGTACTTC. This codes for CAWSVLQGREGVQYF.